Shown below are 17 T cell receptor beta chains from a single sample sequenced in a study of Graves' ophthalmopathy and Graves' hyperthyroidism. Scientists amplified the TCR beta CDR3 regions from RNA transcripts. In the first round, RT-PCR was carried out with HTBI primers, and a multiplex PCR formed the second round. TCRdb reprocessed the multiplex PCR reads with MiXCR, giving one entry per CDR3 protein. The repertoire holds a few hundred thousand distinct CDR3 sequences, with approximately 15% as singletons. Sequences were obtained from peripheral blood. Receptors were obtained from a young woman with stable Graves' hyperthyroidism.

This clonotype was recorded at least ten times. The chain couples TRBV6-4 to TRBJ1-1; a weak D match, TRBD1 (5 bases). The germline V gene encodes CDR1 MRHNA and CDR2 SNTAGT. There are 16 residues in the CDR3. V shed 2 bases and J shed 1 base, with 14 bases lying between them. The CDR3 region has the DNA TGTGCCAGCAGTGACAGGCGGAGGGGCTCGAACACTGAAGCTTTCTTT. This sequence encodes CASSDRRRGSNTEAFF.

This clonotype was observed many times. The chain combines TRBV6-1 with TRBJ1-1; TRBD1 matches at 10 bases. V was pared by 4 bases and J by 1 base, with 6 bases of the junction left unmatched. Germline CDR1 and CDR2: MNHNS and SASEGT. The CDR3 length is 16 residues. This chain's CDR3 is CASSVGDRGRNTEAFF. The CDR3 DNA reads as TGTGCCAGCAGTGTAGGGGACAGGGGAAGGAACACTGAAGCTTTCTTT.

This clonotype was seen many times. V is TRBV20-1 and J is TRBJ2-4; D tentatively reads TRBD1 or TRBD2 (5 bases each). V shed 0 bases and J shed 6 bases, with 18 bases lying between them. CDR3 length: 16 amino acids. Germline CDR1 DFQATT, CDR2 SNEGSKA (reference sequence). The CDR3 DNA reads TGCAGTGCTAGAGATGCCCTCGGGACGGAGCCAAACATTCAGTACTTC. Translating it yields CSARDALGTEPNIQYF.

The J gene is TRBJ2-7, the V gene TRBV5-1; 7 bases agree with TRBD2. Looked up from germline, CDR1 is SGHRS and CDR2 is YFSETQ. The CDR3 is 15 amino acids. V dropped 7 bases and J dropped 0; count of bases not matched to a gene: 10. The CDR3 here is CASQRGSGFSYEQYF. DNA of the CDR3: TGCGCCAGCCAAAGGGGTAGCGGGTTCTCCTACGAGCAGTACTTC.

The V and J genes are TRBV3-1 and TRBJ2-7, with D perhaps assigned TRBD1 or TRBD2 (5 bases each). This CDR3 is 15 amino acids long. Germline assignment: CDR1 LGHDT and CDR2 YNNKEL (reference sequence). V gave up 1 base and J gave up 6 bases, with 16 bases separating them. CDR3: CASSQAGLAVAEQYF. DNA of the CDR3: TGTGCCAGCAGCCAAGCGGGGCTAGCCGTCGCCGAGCAGTACTTC.

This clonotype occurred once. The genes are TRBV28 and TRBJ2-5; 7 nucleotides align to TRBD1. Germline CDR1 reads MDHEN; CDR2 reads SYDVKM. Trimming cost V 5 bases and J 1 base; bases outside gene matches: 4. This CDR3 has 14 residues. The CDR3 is CASSQGQAQETQYF. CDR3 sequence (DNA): TGTGCCAGCAGTCAAGGACAGGCCCAAGAGACCCAGTACTTC. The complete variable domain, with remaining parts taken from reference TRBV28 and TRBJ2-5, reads DVKVTQSSRYLVKRTGEKVFLECVQDMDHENMFWYRQDPGLGLRLIYFSYDVKMKEKGDIPEGYSVSREKKERFSLILESASTNQTSMYLCASSQGQAQETQYFGPGTRLLVL.

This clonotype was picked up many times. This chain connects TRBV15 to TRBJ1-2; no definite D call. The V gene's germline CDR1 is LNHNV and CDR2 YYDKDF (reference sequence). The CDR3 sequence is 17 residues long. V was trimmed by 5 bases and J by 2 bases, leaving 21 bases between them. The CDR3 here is CATSPRVGQNPNYGYTF. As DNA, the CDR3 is TGTGCCACCAGCCCACGGGTGGGCCAGAATCCCAACTATGGCTACACCTTC. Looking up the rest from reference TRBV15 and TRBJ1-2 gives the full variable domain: DAMVIQNPRYQVTQFGKPVTLSCSQTLNHNVMYWYQQKSSQAPKLLFHYYDKDFNNEADTPDNFQSRRPNTSFCFLDIRSPGLGDTAMYLCATSPRVGQNPNYGYTFGSGTRLTVV.

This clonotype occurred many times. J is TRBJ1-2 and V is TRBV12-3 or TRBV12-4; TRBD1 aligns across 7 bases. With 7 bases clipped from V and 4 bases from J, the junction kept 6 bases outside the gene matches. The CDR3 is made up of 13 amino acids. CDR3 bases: TGTGCCAGCACCCGGGACAGCCGCTATGGCTACACCTTC. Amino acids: CASTRDSRYGYTF.

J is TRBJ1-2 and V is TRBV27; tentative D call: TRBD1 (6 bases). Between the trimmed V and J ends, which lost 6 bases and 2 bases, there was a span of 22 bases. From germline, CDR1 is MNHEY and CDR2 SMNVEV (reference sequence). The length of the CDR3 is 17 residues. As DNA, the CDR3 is TGTGCCAGCAGCCAAGGCGGGGGTGGGGGGCGAAACTATGGCTACACCTTC. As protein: CASSQGGGGGRNYGYTF.

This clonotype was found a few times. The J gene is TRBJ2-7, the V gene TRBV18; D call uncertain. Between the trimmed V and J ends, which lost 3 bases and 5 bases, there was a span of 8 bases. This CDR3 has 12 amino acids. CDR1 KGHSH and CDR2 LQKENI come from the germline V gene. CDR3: CASSPQADEQYF. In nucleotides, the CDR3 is TGTGCCAGCTCACCGCAGGCCGACGAGCAGTACTTC. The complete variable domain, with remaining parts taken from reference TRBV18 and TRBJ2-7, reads NAGVMQNPRHLVRRRGQEARLRCSPMKGHSHVYWYRQLPEEGLKFMVYLQKENIIDESGMPKERFSAEFPKEGPSILRIQQVVRGDSAAYFCASSPQADEQYFGPGTRLTVT.

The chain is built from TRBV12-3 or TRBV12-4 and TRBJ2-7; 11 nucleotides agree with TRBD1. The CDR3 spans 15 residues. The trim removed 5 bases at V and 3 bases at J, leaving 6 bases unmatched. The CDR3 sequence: CASSIRTGGFYEQYF. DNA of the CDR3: TGTGCCAGCAGTATCAGGACAGGGGGCTTCTACGAGCAGTACTTC.

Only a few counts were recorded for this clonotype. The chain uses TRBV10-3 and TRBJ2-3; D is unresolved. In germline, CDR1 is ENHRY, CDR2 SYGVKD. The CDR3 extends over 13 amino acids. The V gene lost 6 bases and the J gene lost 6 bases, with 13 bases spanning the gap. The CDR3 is CAIRRTVLDTQYF. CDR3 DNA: TGTGCCATCAGACGGACCGTCCTGGATACGCAGTATTTT.

The DNA of the CDR3 is TGTGCCAGCAGTCATGGGGCCGGGGCGCAGCCCCAGCATTTT. Encoded protein: CASSHGAGAQPQHF. The V call is TRBV6-1, the J call TRBJ1-5; a possible D gene is TRBD1 (5 bases). The CDR3 runs 14 residues. Per germline, CDR1 MNHNS and CDR2 SASEGT. Trimming removed 5 bases from V and 7 bases from J, with 15 bases in between.

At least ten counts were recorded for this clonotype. CDR3 in DNA: TGTGCCAGCAGCCCACAGGGTGTGAACACTGAAGCTTTCTTT. Amino acids: CASSPQGVNTEAFF. This rearrangement joins TRBV2 to TRBJ1-1; a possible D gene is TRBD1 (6 bases). Per germline, CDR1 SNHLY and CDR2 FYNNEI. V dropped 6 bases and J dropped 0 bases, with 11 bases sitting between them. The CDR3 covers 14 residues.

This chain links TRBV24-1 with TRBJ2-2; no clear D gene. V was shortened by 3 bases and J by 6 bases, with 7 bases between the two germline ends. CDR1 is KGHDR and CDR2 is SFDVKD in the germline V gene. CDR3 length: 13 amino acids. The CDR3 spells CATSDPSAGELFF. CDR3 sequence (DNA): TGTGCCACCAGTGATCCGAGCGCCGGGGAGCTGTTTTTT.

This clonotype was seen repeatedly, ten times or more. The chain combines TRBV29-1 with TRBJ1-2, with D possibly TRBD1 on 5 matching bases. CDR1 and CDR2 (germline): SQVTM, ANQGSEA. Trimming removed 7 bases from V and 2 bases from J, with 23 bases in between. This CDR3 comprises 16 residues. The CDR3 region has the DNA TGCAGCGCTTACAGGCGAGGGCTCCGGAGAAACTATGGCTACACCTTC. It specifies CSAYRRGLRRNYGYTF.

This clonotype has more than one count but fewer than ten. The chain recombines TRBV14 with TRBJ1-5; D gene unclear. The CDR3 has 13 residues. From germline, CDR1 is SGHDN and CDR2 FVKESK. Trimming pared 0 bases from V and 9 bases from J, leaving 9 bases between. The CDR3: CASSQDFWGPQHF. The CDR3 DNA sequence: TGTGCCAGCAGCCAAGATTTCTGGGGGCCCCAGCATTTT.